The 12 T cell receptor beta chains presented below share a single source sample, sequenced in a study of CD8 T cells in ankylosing spondylitis. Regarding the study as a whole: It appeared that ankylosing spondylitis blood was characterized by a TCR beta motif of about eight highly homologous variants.

TCRdb ran MiXCR on the 5' RACE reads and lists one entry per CDR3 protein. The sample includes over 700,000 distinct CDR3 sequences, over 15% of them seen just once. The antigens of these receptors remain unknown. Sequenced sample: blood, either unsorted or a sorted T cell fraction (not recorded which). The receptor source for this set is a male donor with ankylosing spondylitis.

This clonotype appeared a few times. The chain combines TRBV5-5 with TRBJ2-3; D gene ambiguous. Germline values: CDR1 SGHKS, CDR2 YYEKEE (reference sequence). The CDR3 has 16 amino acids. V dropped 4 bases and J dropped 2 bases, with 17 bases sitting between them. The CDR3 DNA reads as TGTGCCAGCAGCCGACGACCCCTCCCGGACACAGATACGCAGTATTTT. Translation: CASSRRPLPDTDTQYF.

The chain couples TRBV6-2 or TRBV6-3 to TRBJ1-6; D is unclear. The V gene's germline CDR1 is MNHEY and CDR2 SVGEGT. V was clipped by 6 bases and J by 8 bases, with 20 bases between them. The CDR3 totals 16 residues. CDR3 sequence (DNA): TGTGCCAGCAGCTCATCCACCTTTTCGGCTGATTCACCCCTCCACTTT. It specifies CASSSSTFSADSPLHF.

This clonotype was observed a few times. J is TRBJ2-1 and V is TRBV29-1; 7 nucleotides agree with TRBD2. Germline CDR1 reads SQVTM; CDR2 reads ANQGSEA. V trimming: 0 bases; J trimming: 3 bases; junction bases outside the gene matches: 23. The CDR3 length is 21 residues. Written as DNA, the CDR3 is TGCAGCGTTGAAGATCCGGGGAGGGAAGCGTCTAGCGGATCGAACTACAATGAGCAGTTCTTC. Amino acid sequence: CSVEDPGREASSGSNYNEQFF.

This clonotype occurred a few times. This sequence joins TRBV27 and TRBJ2-7; 9 bases fit TRBD2. Unmatched junction bases numbered 4, after V lost 3 bases and J lost 1 base. This CDR3 has 15 amino acids. The germline V gene encodes CDR1 MNHEY and CDR2 SMNVEV (reference sequence). The CDR3, as DNA: TGTGCCAGCAGTTTTGCGGGGGGGCGATCCTACGAGCAGTACTTC. Translating gives CASSFAGGRSYEQYF.

Here the CDR3 reads CASSLVKGEAFF. CDR3 DNA sequence: TGTGCCAGCAGCTTAGTGAAGGGTGAAGCTTTCTTT. V gene TRBV7-9 combines with J gene TRBJ1-1; D is undetermined. V shed 1 base and J shed 7 bases, with 7 bases lying between them. CDR3 size: 12 residues. The V gene's germline CDR1 is SEHNR and CDR2 FQNEAQ (reference sequence). Supplemented by reference TRBV7-9 and TRBJ1-1, the full variable domain reads DTGVSQNPRHKITKRGQNVTFRCDPISEHNRLYWYRQTLGQGPEFLTYFQNEAQLEKSRLLSDRFSAERPKGSFSTLEIQRTEQGDSAMYLCASSLVKGEAFFGQGTRLTVV.

This clonotype has ten or more counts. This chain joins TRBV29-1 and TRBJ2-7; 9 bases map to TRBD1. V lost 7 bases to trimming and J lost 0 bases; unmatched junction nucleotides: 4. The CDR3 loop spans 13 amino acids. Germline CDR1 SQVTM, CDR2 ANQGSEA. The CDR3 region has the DNA TGCAGCGCCGGGACAGGGAGCTCCTACGAGCAGTACTTC. This translates into CSAGTGSSYEQYF.

This clonotype has a handful of counts. The chain employs TRBV15 and TRBJ2-1; TRBD2 aligns across 8 bases. CDR3 length equals 16 residues. V gave up 1 base and J gave up 7 bases; unmatched junction bases: 9. The V gene's germline CDR1 is LNHNV and CDR2 YYDKDF (reference sequence). The DNA of the CDR3 is TGTGCCACCAGCAGAGGAGGGGCTAGCGGGCGGAATGAGCAGTTCTTC. It specifies CATSRGGASGRNEQFF.

This clonotype has only a few counts. CDR3 DNA sequence: TGTGCCAGCAGCTCCGGACTAGCCGTCAATGAGCAGTTCTTC. This encodes CASSSGLAVNEQFF. This chain connects TRBV5-6 to TRBJ2-1, with TRBD2 identical over 8 bases. Germline-derived CDR1 and CDR2 are SGHDT and YYEEEE. This CDR3 contains 14 residues. The V and J ends lost 3 bases and 6 bases, in that order; junction bases with no gene match: 5. Variable domain in full (rest from reference TRBV5-6 and TRBJ2-1): DAGVTQSPTHLIKTRGQQVTLRCSPKSGHDTVSWYQQALGQGPQFIFQYYEEEERQRGNFPDRFSGHQFPNYSSELNVNALLLGDSALYLCASSSGLAVNEQFFGPGTRLTVL.

This chain joins TRBV4-2 and TRBJ1-2, with 7 bases identical to TRBD1. Germline trimming cut 0 bases from V and 5 bases from J; bases unmatched to any gene: 6. The CDR3 contains 15 residues. Germline V lookup: CDR1 LGHNA, CDR2 YNFKEQ. In DNA, the CDR3 is TGTGCCAGCAGCCAAGAGTCCGGGACAGCTTATGGCTACACCTTC. Translating gives CASSQESGTAYGYTF.

This chain links TRBV6-1 with TRBJ2-7; tentatively, D is TRBD1 or TRBD2 (5 bases each). Germline V gives CDR1 MNHNS, CDR2 SASEGT. The CDR3 spans 15 residues. Trimming removed 5 bases from V and 2 bases from J, with 16 bases in between. The CDR3 sequence: CASSPGTLLAYEQYF. CDR3 sequence (DNA): TGTGCCAGCAGTCCTGGGACCCTCCTCGCCTACGAGCAGTACTTC.

The sample holds many counts of this clonotype. J is TRBJ1-1 and V is TRBV6-1; 8 nucleotides agree with TRBD1. The germline V gene has CDR1 MNHNS and CDR2 SASEGT. Trimming at V came to 5 bases and at J to 4 bases, leaving 6 bases not matched to a gene. The length of the CDR3 is 14 residues. CDR3 nucleotides: TGTGCCAGCAGTAGCAGGGGGCTTGGCACTGAAGCTTTCTTT. It specifies CASSSRGLGTEAFF.

In this sample, this clonotype turned up a few times. J is TRBJ2-5 and V is TRBV7-2; D tentatively fits TRBD1 or TRBD2 (5 bases each). Germline V gene data show CDR1 as SGHTA and CDR2 as FQGNSA. The CDR3 is 15 amino acids. V dropped 1 base and J dropped 2 bases, with 11 bases sitting between them. CDR3 sequence reads: CASSLVGTNQETQYF. CDR3 nucleotides: TGTGCCAGCAGCTTAGTGGGGACCAATCAAGAGACCCAGTACTTC. Complete variable domain (other parts from reference TRBV7-2 and TRBJ2-5): GAGVSQSPSNKVTEKGKDVELRCDPISGHTALYWYRQSLGQGLEFLIYFQGNSAPDKSGLPSDRFSAERTGGSVSTLTIQRTQQEDSAVYLCASSLVGTNQETQYFGPGTRLLVL.